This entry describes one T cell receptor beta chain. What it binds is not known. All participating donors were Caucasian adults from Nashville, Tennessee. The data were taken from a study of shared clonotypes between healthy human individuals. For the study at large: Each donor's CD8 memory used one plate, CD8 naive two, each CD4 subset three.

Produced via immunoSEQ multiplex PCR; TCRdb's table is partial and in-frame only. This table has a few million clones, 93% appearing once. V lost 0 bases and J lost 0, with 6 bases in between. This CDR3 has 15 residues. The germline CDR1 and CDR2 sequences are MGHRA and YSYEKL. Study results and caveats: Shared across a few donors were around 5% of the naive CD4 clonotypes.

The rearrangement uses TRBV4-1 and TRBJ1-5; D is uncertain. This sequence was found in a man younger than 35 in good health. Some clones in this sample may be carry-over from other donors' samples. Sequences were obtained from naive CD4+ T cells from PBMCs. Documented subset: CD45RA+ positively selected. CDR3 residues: CASSQDYNSNQPQHF. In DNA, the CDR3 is TGCGCCAGCAGCCAAGATTACAATAGCAATCAGCCCCAGCATTTT.